These 25 T cell receptor beta chains were sequenced from one sample in a study of blood T cell repertoires in COVID-19. TCRdb keeps only in-frame clones here, not all; method: immunoSEQ multiplex PCR. The sample has 100,000 to 150,000 clones; around four fifths are singletons. Input material: peripheral blood. The receptors here all came from a man at least 80 years old with active or convalescent COVID-19.

The chain recombines TRBV7-3 with TRBJ2-7, with 9 nucleotides matching TRBD1. The CDR3 totals 14 residues. The V gene end was trimmed by 5 bases and the J gene end by 2 bases; junction bases not matched to a gene: 4. The germline V gene encodes CDR1 SGHTA and CDR2 FQGTGA. CDR3 nucleotides: TGTGCCAGCAGCCAAGGGACAGGGCCCTACGAGCAGTACTTC. The encoded protein is CASSQGTGPYEQYF.

This clone was seen a few times. CDR3: CASSYSTSGGGYLHEQYF. The CDR3 region has the DNA TGTGCCAGCAGTTACTCGACTAGCGGGGGGGGCTACCTCCACGAGCAGTACTTC. The rearrangement links TRBV6-2 or TRBV6-3 to TRBJ2-7; TRBD2 aligns across 14 bases. This CDR3 contains 18 residues. V lost 0 bases to trimming and J lost 5 bases; unmatched junction nucleotides: 9. Germline CDR1 is MNHEY and CDR2 is SVGEGT.

V is TRBV5-1 and J is TRBJ2-5; TRBD2 aligns across 7 bases. Germline V lookup: CDR1 SGHRS, CDR2 YFSETQ. V was pared by 7 bases and J by 5 bases, with 8 bases of the junction left unmatched. The CDR3 totals 13 residues. The CDR3, as DNA: TGCGCCAGCCAGCGGGGCTCCGAGGAGACCCAGTACTTC. Translation gives CASQRGSEETQYF.

This chain links TRBV14 with TRBJ1-4, with D unclear. The CDR3 has 14 amino acids. The V end lost 4 bases, the J end lost 8 bases, and 14 bases lay between the germline ends. The germline gives CDR1 SGHDN, CDR2 FVKESK. CDR3 sequence: CASSPAGRREKLFF. For the CDR3, the DNA is TGTGCCAGCAGCCCCGCCGGGAGAAGAGAAAAACTGTTTTTT. Full variable domain (missing parts from reference TRBV14 and TRBJ1-4): EAGVTQFPSHSVIEKGQTVTLRCDPISGHDNLYWYRRVMGKEIKFLLHFVKESKQDESGMPNNRFLAERTGGTYSTLKVQPAELEDSGVYFCASSPAGRREKLFFGSGTQLSVL.

The rearrangement uses TRBV27 and TRBJ1-6; the D is unclear. Germline CDR1 reads MNHEY; CDR2 reads SMNVEV (reference sequence). The CDR3 runs to 17 residues. V was shortened by 5 bases and J by 0 bases, with 14 bases between the two germline ends. The DNA for the CDR3 is TGTGCCAGCAGTAGAGCACAGATCAGCTCCTATAATTCACCCCTCCACTTT. Translating gives CASSRAQISSYNSPLHF.

The gene calls are TRBV4-1 and TRBJ1-2; D uncertain. Between the trimmed V and J ends, which lost 1 base and 3 bases, there was a span of 12 bases. CDR1 and CDR2 (germline): MGHRA, YSYEKL. The CDR3 runs to 15 residues. CDR3 nucleotides: TGCGCCAGCAGCCAAGGGATCAGGTCGGACTATGGCTACACCTTC. Its protein is CASSQGIRSDYGYTF.

The chain uses TRBV9 and TRBJ2-1, with TRBD1 matching 9 bases. V lost 0 bases and J lost 7; bases outside the gene matches: 5. Germline V lookup: CDR1 SGDLS, CDR2 YYNGEE. The CDR3 length is 15 residues. The CDR3 nucleotides read TGTGCCAGCAGCGTAGGGGACAGGGAATATAATGAGCAGTTCTTC. It translates to CASSVGDREYNEQFF.

This chain's CDR3 is CAWSVGLRVGELFF. The CDR3 DNA reads as TGTGCCTGGAGTGTGGGTCTGAGGGTCGGGGAGCTGTTTTTT. This chain connects TRBV30 to TRBJ2-2, with a possible D match to TRBD2 (5 bases). Trimming shortened V by 0 bases and J by 7 bases, and 12 bases separated the two germline ends. The CDR3 sequence is 14 residues long. From germline, CDR1 is GTSNPN and CDR2 SVGIG (reference sequence).

The rearrangement joins TRBV29-1 to TRBJ1-5; D is unresolved. This CDR3 spans 13 amino acids. Deletions cut 3 bases from V and 0 bases from J, with 6 bases between. CDR1 is SQVTM, CDR2 ANQGSEA, per germline. Written as DNA, the CDR3 is TGCAGCGTTGAGTCCGGTAGCAATCAGCCCCAGCATTTT. This sequence encodes CSVESGSNQPQHF.

This clone appeared a few times. This chain uses TRBV19 with TRBJ1-1; 8 bases match TRBD1. This CDR3 spans 14 amino acids. The V gene end was trimmed by 7 bases and the J gene end by 5 bases; junction bases not matched to a gene: 9. In germline, CDR1 is LNHDA, CDR2 SQIVND (reference sequence). CDR3 sequence reads: CASKGQGALTEAFF. The CDR3 DNA is TGTGCCAGTAAGGGGCAGGGGGCCCTGACTGAAGCTTTCTTT.

The V gene is TRBV6-5, the J gene TRBJ2-5; 7 nucleotides match TRBD1. The CDR3 length is 13 residues. The germline CDR1 and CDR2 sequences are MNHEY and SVGAGI. Trimming at V came to 6 bases and at J to 3 bases, leaving 4 bases not matched to a gene. The CDR3 region is CASRGTVEETQYF. The CDR3 DNA follows: TGTGCCAGCAGAGGGACAGTGGAAGAGACCCAGTACTTC.

CDR3 in amino acids: CASSASGGRGETQYF. DNA of the CDR3: TGTGCCAGCAGCGCCTCAGGGGGGCGCGGGGAGACCCAGTACTTC. This chain links TRBV9 with TRBJ2-5, with D perhaps TRBD1 (7 bases). The CDR3 runs 15 residues. CDR1 and CDR2 (germline): SGDLS, YYNGEE. The V end lost 3 bases, the J end lost 5 bases, and 17 bases lay between the germline ends.

The V and J genes are TRBV6-5 and TRBJ2-7; 9 bases line up with TRBD1. Germline CDR1 MNHEY, CDR2 SVGAGI. With V trimmed by 4 bases and J by 3 bases, 4 bases remained unmatched. There are 14 residues in the CDR3. The CDR3 nucleotides read TGTGCCAGCAGTTCGGAGACAGGGGGCTACGAGCAGTACTTC. It yields the protein CASSSETGGYEQYF.

V usage is TRBV19 and J usage is TRBJ2-2; 8 nucleotides align to TRBD1. CDR1 and CDR2 from the germline V gene are LNHDA and SQIVND (reference sequence). With V trimmed by 6 bases and J by 1 base, 10 bases remained unmatched. This CDR3 spans 17 amino acids. The CDR3 bases are TGTGCCAGTAGCACTGGACCACAGGGGGGGAACACCGGGGAGCTGTTTTTT. It is translated as CASSTGPQGGNTGELFF.

The rearrangement joins TRBV11-2 to TRBJ2-7, with a weak D call TRBD1 (6 bases). Germline CDR1 and CDR2: SGHAT and FQNNGV. This CDR3 is built from 14 residues. The ends were cut back, 4 bases at V and 4 bases at J, with 14 bases in the middle. CDR3 DNA sequence: TGTGCCAGCAGCTACGGGACATCCCAATACGAGCAGTACTTC. Translating it yields CASSYGTSQYEQYF.

This sequence joins TRBV19 and TRBJ2-1; 12 bases map to TRBD2. The germline CDR1 and CDR2 sequences are LNHDA and SQIVND (reference sequence). The CDR3 has 16 residues. With V trimmed by 5 bases and J by 6 bases, 8 bases remained unmatched. The DNA for the CDR3 is TGTGCCAGTAGTTCCCGACTAGCGGGGGCCCGCAATGAGCAGTTCTTC. Encoded protein: CASSSRLAGARNEQFF. Combining the CDR3 with reference TRBV19 and TRBJ2-1 gives the whole variable domain DGGITQSPKYLFRKEGQNVTLSCEQNLNHDAMYWYRQDPGQGLRLIYYSQIVNDFQKGDIAEGYSVSREKKESFPLTVTSAQKNPTAFYLCASSSRLAGARNEQFFGPGTRLTVL.

The chain carries TRBV7-2 and TRBJ2-5; D is unclear. V lost 5 bases and J lost 1, with 11 bases in between. This CDR3 contains 14 residues. Germline CDR1 reads SGHTA; CDR2 reads FQGNSA. The CDR3 DNA is TGTGCCAGCAGCCCCCGGCGGCTCCAAGAGACCCAGTACTTC. Translation: CASSPRRLQETQYF. Supplemented by reference TRBV7-2 and TRBJ2-5, the full variable domain reads GAGVSQSPSNKVTEKGKDVELRCDPISGHTALYWYRQSLGQGLEFLIYFQGNSAPDKSGLPSDRFSAERTGGSVSTLTIQRTQQEDSAVYLCASSPRRLQETQYFGPGTRLLVL.

V is TRBV4-3 and J is TRBJ1-3; tentative D call: TRBD1 (6 bases). The CDR3 has 14 residues. Germline V gives CDR1 LGHNA, CDR2 YSLEER. Trimming took 5 bases from V and 6 from J, leaving 14 bases between them. This CDR3 reads CASSLQTGPNTIYF. The CDR3 DNA reads TGCGCCAGCAGCTTACAGACAGGACCAAACACCATATATTTT.

The chain couples TRBV7-6 to TRBJ1-1; no definite D call. From germline, CDR1 is SGHVS and CDR2 FNYEAQ. V lost 2 bases, J lost 4 bases, and 8 bases lay in between. The CDR3 covers 13 residues. Here the CDR3 reads CASSLLGATEAFF. CDR3 coding DNA: TGTGCCAGCAGCTTATTAGGAGCCACTGAAGCTTTCTTT.

V and J are TRBV14 and TRBJ2-1; the match to TRBD1 covers 12 bases. V lost 1 base to trimming and J lost 8 bases; unmatched junction nucleotides: 9. The CDR3 loop spans 17 amino acids. Germline V CDR1 and CDR2: SGHDN, FVKESK. Written as DNA, the CDR3 is TGTGCCAGCAGCCAAGCGGGACAGGGGGCGCGGAAGGATGAGCAGTTCTTC. Its protein product is CASSQAGQGARKDEQFF.

V is TRBV28 and J is TRBJ1-5, with D perhaps TRBD1 (5 bases). The V gene lost 4 bases and the J gene lost 3 bases, with 13 bases spanning the gap. This CDR3 is built from 15 residues. Germline CDR1 MDHEN, CDR2 SYDVKM. CDR3 protein: CASSSAGVNNQPQHF. The CDR3 nucleotides read TGTGCCAGCAGTTCTGCGGGGGTAAACAATCAGCCCCAGCATTTT. Variable domain in full (rest from reference TRBV28 and TRBJ1-5): DVKVTQSSRYLVKRTGEKVFLECVQDMDHENMFWYRQDPGLGLRLIYFSYDVKMKEKGDIPEGYSVSREKKERFSLILESASTNQTSMYLCASSSAGVNNQPQHFGDGTRLSIL.

This clone was counted between two and nine times. The V gene is TRBV19, the J gene TRBJ1-4; unclear D gene. This CDR3 has 13 residues. Germline V CDR1 and CDR2: LNHDA, SQIVND (reference sequence). V dropped 5 bases and J dropped 3 bases, with 7 bases sitting between them. The CDR3: CASSWSANEKLFF. Here the CDR3 DNA reads TGTGCCAGTAGTTGGTCAGCTAATGAAAAACTGTTTTTT. Complete variable domain (other parts from reference TRBV19 and TRBJ1-4): DGGITQSPKYLFRKEGQNVTLSCEQNLNHDAMYWYRQDPGQGLRLIYYSQIVNDFQKGDIAEGYSVSREKKESFPLTVTSAQKNPTAFYLCASSWSANEKLFFGSGTQLSVL.

This chain connects TRBV7-2 to TRBJ2-2; TRBD2 matches 8 bases. V was clipped by 7 bases and J by 4 bases; unmatched bases: 11. CDR1 is SGHTA, CDR2 FQGNSA, per germline. This CDR3 is built from 16 residues. Here the CDR3 reads CASKLSSGGPTGELFF. The CDR3 DNA reads TGTGCCAGCAAGCTTAGTTCGGGGGGGCCCACCGGGGAGCTGTTTTTT. The variable domain in full, with the rest retrieved from reference TRBV7-2 and TRBJ2-2, is GAGVSQSPSNKVTEKGKDVELRCDPISGHTALYWYRQSLGQGLEFLIYFQGNSAPDKSGLPSDRFSAERTGGSVSTLTIQRTQQEDSAVYLCASKLSSGGPTGELFFGEGSRLTVL.

V and J are TRBV3-1 (or the pseudogene TRBV3-2) and TRBJ2-5, with 9 bases matching TRBD1. This CDR3 contains 14 residues. With V trimmed by 6 bases and J by 5 bases, 7 bases remained unmatched. Germline values: CDR1 LGHDT, CDR2 YNNKEL (reference sequence). This CDR3 reads CASRATGGAETQYF. CDR3 bases: TGTGCCAGCAGGGCCACAGGGGGCGCCGAGACCCAGTACTTC.

The genes are TRBV7-2 and TRBJ2-7; D may be TRBD1 (6 bases). Germline CDR1 is SGHTA and CDR2 is FQGNSA. The CDR3 spans 14 residues. Trimming took 1 base from V and 3 from J, leaving 10 bases between them. The CDR3 reads CASSLVQGDYEQYF. For the CDR3, the DNA is TGTGCCAGCAGCTTAGTACAGGGTGACTACGAGCAGTACTTC. The full variable domain, its missing parts supplied by reference TRBV7-2 and TRBJ2-7, is GAGVSQSPSNKVTEKGKDVELRCDPISGHTALYWYRQSLGQGLEFLIYFQGNSAPDKSGLPSDRFSAERTGGSVSTLTIQRTQQEDSAVYLCASSLVQGDYEQYFGPGTRLTVT.